This TCR beta chain was identified in a study of a mutant IDH1 vaccine in newly diagnosed glioma (dated by TCRdb to the early 2020s). Background for the entire study: Across visits V03 through V10, patients got a total of eight vaccinations, given in weeks 1, 3, 5, 7, 11, 15, 19 and 23. Vaccination began 4-6 weeks after radiotherapy alone, or alongside temozolomide cycles in the chemotherapy-containing groups. Of the roughly 33 treated patients, about 62% were male and approximately 40% were female, and a mean age of about 37 years was recorded. Before enrollment, patients had received standard therapy of radiotherapy alone, temozolomide alone, or radiochemotherapy with temozolomide; most received the combination. Peripheral blood was collected at six visits: V03 (baseline), V05, V07, V10, V12 and V13. For exploratory analyses, longitudinal TCRB deep sequencing was carried out in approximately 25 treated patients wherever samples were available. Overall results and qualifications from the work: The authors stated that sample limitations prevented analyses of patient blood samples from being reproduced. Changes in the top peripheral T cell clonotypes picked up by TCRB sequencing did not appear to be linked to pseudoprogression. Immune responses induced by the vaccine were seen in over 90% of patients across multiple MHC alleles. Availability determined which PBMC samples were chosen for TCRB deep sequencing.

With regard to this clone: Its antigen remains unidentified. There are no base qualities to consult, and no much larger clone falls within one base.

Explained via the paper, the time point label denotes: week 11, during vaccination. Each vaccine dose was 300 ug of a 20-mer mutant IDH1 peptide in Montanide, given subcutaneously with topical imiquimod. All donors had newly diagnosed IDH1-mutant astrocytomas of WHO grade 3 or 4 that showed loss of nuclear ATRX. The samples were drawn from NOA16, a multicentre, single-arm, open-label phase I trial in Germany that tested a mutant IDH1 peptide vaccine in humans for the first time. Genomic DNA for TCRB sequencing was extracted from EDTA blood using the DNeasy Blood and Tissue Kit. Libraries came from the immunoSEQ multiplex PCR assay. Following the manufacturer's protocol, the hsTCRB Kit was used to amplify rearranged TCR beta chain sequences. An Illumina MiSeq was used to sequence the TCRB libraries. On the authors' methods: The kit vendor's proprietary platform handled demultiplexing, trimming and gene mapping. Drawn from immuneACCESS, this table holds only the in-frame rearrangements with V and J called that TCRdb kept. Clones are partly lost; checked studies trace under half to an unresolved V gene and leave the rest unexplained. V, J and clone size reflect that table, while D and trimming were determined from the DNA. The sample records tens of thousands of clones, 70% to 85% of which are singletons. The ten biggest clones cover around 3.3% of the sample.

The source was PBMCs, collected from a glioma patient whose treatment included an IDH1 peptide vaccine. This receptor was obtained from a man between 25 and 39 years old with glioma.

Here is the DNA: TGTGCCAGCAGCTCAGGGGGGTTCGGGCCCCAGCATTTT. This sequence encodes CASSSGGFGPQHF. Here the chain combines TRBV7-2 and TRBJ1-5, with 7 junctional bases fitting TRBD1. Reading the germline V gene gives CDR1 SGHTA and CDR2 FQGNSA. Trimming accounts for 4 bases at V and 9 bases at J, while the number of junction bases matched to no gene is 6. Taken from cysteine to phenylalanine, the CDR3 has 13 residues. Of the read, only the CDR3 DNA is kept; its 39 bases are in frame from base 1.